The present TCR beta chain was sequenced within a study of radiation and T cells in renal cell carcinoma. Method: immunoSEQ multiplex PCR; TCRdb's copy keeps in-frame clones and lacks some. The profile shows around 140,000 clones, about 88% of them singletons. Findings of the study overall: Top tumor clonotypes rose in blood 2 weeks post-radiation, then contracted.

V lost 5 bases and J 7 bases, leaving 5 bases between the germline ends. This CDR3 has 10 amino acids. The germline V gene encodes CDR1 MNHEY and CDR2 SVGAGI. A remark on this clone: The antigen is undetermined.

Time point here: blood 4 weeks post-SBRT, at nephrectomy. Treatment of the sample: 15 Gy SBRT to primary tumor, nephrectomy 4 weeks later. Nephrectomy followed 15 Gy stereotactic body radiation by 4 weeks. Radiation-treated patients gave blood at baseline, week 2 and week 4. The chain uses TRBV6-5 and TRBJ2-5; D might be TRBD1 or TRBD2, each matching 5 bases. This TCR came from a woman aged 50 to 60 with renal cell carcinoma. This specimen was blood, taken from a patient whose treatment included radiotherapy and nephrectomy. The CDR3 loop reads CASSGGTQYF. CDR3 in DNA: TGTGCCAGCAGTGGGGGGACCCAGTACTTC.